This T cell receptor beta chain was retrieved from a study of identical twins. TCRdb re-called the 5' RACE reads with MiXCR, one entry per CDR3 protein. The sample includes hundreds of thousands of distinct CDR3 sequences, 21% of them seen just once. This CDR3 region has 14 residues. Trimming took 6 bases from V and 0 from J, leaving 12 bases between them. Per germline, CDR1 LNHDA and CDR2 SQIVND (reference sequence). This clonotype was seen repeatedly, ten times or more. What it recognizes is unknown. Study outcomes and limitations: Out-of-frame beta chain sequences displayed weaker excess sharing between twins. While abundant cord blood beta clonotypes carried fewer insertions, memory repertoires showed no such pattern. For zero-insertion analyses, partial confounding could come from invariant MAIT and iNKT cells.

These data also featured in a second study, about T cells expressing NK-cell markers. That source notes: Obtained from sorted CD3+CD56+NKG2C+, CD3+CD56+NKG2C- and CD3+CD56-NKG2C+ T cells were the TCR beta repertoires.

This clonotype originated in a woman younger than 35 in good health. The V call is TRBV19, the J call TRBJ2-7, with a weak D call TRBD1 (6 bases). The source material was PBMCs. The CDR3 region is CASSSGTTSYEQYF. The CDR3 nucleotides are TGTGCCAGTAGCTCCGGGACAACCTCCTACGAGCAGTACTTC. Full variable domain (missing parts from reference TRBV19 and TRBJ2-7): DGGITQSPKYLFRKEGQNVTLSCEQNLNHDAMYWYRQDPGQGLRLIYYSQIVNDFQKGDIAEGYSVSREKKESFPLTVTSAQKNPTAFYLCASSSGTTSYEQYFGPGTRLTVT.